Listed here are 29 T cell receptor beta chains from one sample, sequenced in a study of T cells in Graves' hyperthyroidism and ophthalmopathy. Researchers amplified the TCR beta CDR3 regions from RNA transcripts. TCR CDR3 underwent first-round RT-PCR with the HTBI primer set. TCRdb processed the multiplex PCR reads anew with MiXCR; each CDR3 protein has one entry. The table shows about half a million distinct CDR3 sequences, with about a fifth occurring only once. Sequencing was performed on blood. Source of these receptors: a man aged 18-30 years with Graves' hyperthyroidism.

V is TRBV12-3 or TRBV12-4 and J is TRBJ1-5, with a weak D call TRBD1 (6 bases). V lost 2 bases, J lost 3 bases, and 14 bases lay in between. CDR3 length: 16 residues. For the CDR3, the DNA is TGTGCCAGCAGTTTAAGTGGCCAGGGGAACAATCAGCCCCAGCATTTT. Amino acid sequence: CASSLSGQGNNQPQHF.

This clonotype has just one count. The V call is TRBV6-1, the J call TRBJ1-2; the D gene is possibly TRBD1 (6 bases). V was cut by 3 bases and J by 6 bases, with 11 bases left in between. The CDR3 length is 13 residues. CDR1 and CDR2 from the germline V gene are MNHNS and SASEGT. The chain's CDR3 is CASSEWGADGYTF. DNA for the CDR3: TGTGCCAGCAGTGAGTGGGGGGCGGATGGCTACACCTTC.

This clonotype occurred a few times. The chain combines TRBV28 with TRBJ1-6; the match to TRBD1 covers 10 bases. The CDR3 is 13 amino acids. CDR1 is MDHEN and CDR2 is SYDVKM in the germline V gene. The CDR3 coding sequence is TGTCAGGCCCGGACAGGGGGGAATTCACCCCTCCACTTT. The encoded protein is CQARTGGNSPLHF.

The count of this clonotype is one. The CDR3 DNA reads TGTGCCAGCAGTTTCGGACAGGGGCTCGACACTGAAGCTTTCTTT. Translation: CASSFGQGLDTEAFF. The chain uses TRBV6-5 and TRBJ1-1, with TRBD1 matching over 9 bases. The CDR3 covers 15 residues. With 4 bases clipped from V and 3 bases from J, the junction kept 6 bases outside the gene matches. Germline assignment: CDR1 MNHEY and CDR2 SVGAGI.

The table lists this clonotype with many counts. The chain combines TRBV12-3 or TRBV12-4 with TRBJ1-2; D uncertain. V lost 5 bases, J lost 1 base, and 5 bases lay in between. The CDR3 sequence is 12 residues long. The CDR3 sequence is CASSQINYGYTF. The CDR3, as DNA: TGTGCCAGCAGTCAGATTAACTATGGCTACACCTTC.

This clonotype was recorded many times. The rearrangement links TRBV11-2 to TRBJ2-2, with D possibly being TRBD2 (5 bases). V lost 0 bases, J lost 2 bases, and 13 bases lay in between. CDR1 is SGHAT, CDR2 FQNNGV, per germline. The CDR3 covers 17 residues. The CDR3: CASSLDLRVLNTGELFF. The CDR3 coding sequence is TGTGCCAGCAGCTTAGACTTGCGGGTCCTAAACACCGGGGAGCTGTTTTTT.

The gene calls are TRBV11-2 and TRBJ2-7; 7 bases fit TRBD1. CDR1 and CDR2 (germline): SGHAT, FQNNGV. CDR3 length: 13 residues. V lost 6 bases, J lost 6 bases, and 8 bases stayed unmatched. CDR3 amino acids: CASSTGTEAEQYF. The CDR3 coding sequence is TGTGCCAGCAGTACCGGGACAGAGGCCGAGCAGTACTTC.

This clonotype was seen once. The rearrangement joins TRBV28 to TRBJ2-7; 12 nucleotides agree with TRBD2. J lost 5 bases, V lost 0 bases, and 5 bases had no gene match. Germline-derived CDR1 and CDR2 are MDHEN and SYDVKM. This CDR3 spans 16 amino acids. The DNA of the CDR3 is TGTGCCAGCAGTTTATGGACTAGCGGGAGAATCCACGAGCAGTACTTC. Translation: CASSLWTSGRIHEQYF. Full variable domain (outside the CDR3, taken from reference TRBV28 and TRBJ2-7): DVKVTQSSRYLVKRTGEKVFLECVQDMDHENMFWYRQDPGLGLRLIYFSYDVKMKEKGDIPEGYSVSREKKERFSLILESASTNQTSMYLCASSLWTSGRIHEQYFGPGTRLTVT.

This clonotype appeared many times. The chain links TRBV28 to TRBJ1-5; weak D call: TRBD1 (6 bases). This CDR3 has 17 amino acids. V lost 6 bases and J lost 5, with 23 bases in between. The germline CDR1 and CDR2 sequences are MDHEN and SYDVKM. CDR3 DNA sequence: TGTGCCAGCAGCCAACCCATCCGGACAGTTCTGCATCAGCCCCAGCATTTT. It specifies CASSQPIRTVLHQPQHF.

Ten or more counts support this clonotype. The chain is built from TRBV2 and TRBJ1-1; D remains ambiguous. The CDR3 spans 16 residues. The germline CDR1 and CDR2 sequences are SNHLY and FYNNEI. V lost 2 bases and J lost 0, with 13 bases in between. The CDR3 protein is CASSEFQRIMNTEAFF. The DNA for the CDR3 is TGTGCCAGCAGTGAATTTCAGAGGATCATGAACACTGAAGCTTTCTTT.

This clonotype was recorded at least ten times. J is TRBJ1-1 and V is TRBV9; D may be TRBD1 (5 bases). The V gene lost 3 bases and the J gene lost 4 bases, with 13 bases spanning the gap. Germline V gives CDR1 SGDLS, CDR2 YYNGEE. This CDR3 has 14 residues. CDR3 in DNA: TGTGCCAGCAGCGATGGGGGAGGCGTCACTGAAGCTTTCTTT. Translated: CASSDGGGVTEAFF.

There are many counts of this clonotype. The chain recombines TRBV12-3 or TRBV12-4 with TRBJ2-7; D remains ambiguous. Trimming took off 11 bases at V and 0 bases at J, with 5 bases between the two ends. The CDR3 extends over 10 amino acids. The CDR3 is CAAASYEQYF. The CDR3 DNA reads TGTGCCGCGGCCTCCTACGAGCAGTACTTC.

This clonotype was detected ten times or more. The CDR3 nucleotides are TGTGCCAGCAGTTACCGGGGGGGTCCCCAGCATTTT. It yields the protein CASSYRGGPQHF. The chain is built from TRBV6-6 and TRBJ1-5, with D possibly TRBD1 on 5 matching bases. This CDR3 comprises 12 residues. Germline V gene data show CDR1 as MNHNY and CDR2 as SVGAGI (reference sequence). V lost 2 bases, J lost 10 bases, and 9 bases lay in between.

This clonotype showed up just a few times. V gene TRBV29-1 combines with J gene TRBJ1-1; D uncertain. Germline assignment: CDR1 SQVTM and CDR2 ANQGSEA. This CDR3 has 13 residues. Trimming took off 5 bases at V and 0 bases at J, with 10 bases between the two ends. The CDR3 loop is CSVRSSLNTEAFF. As DNA, the CDR3 is TGCAGCGTTCGATCTAGTCTGAACACTGAAGCTTTCTTT.

In its sample, this clonotype was seen many times. CDR3: CASSSRSDPYEQYF. In DNA form, the CDR3 reads TGTGCCAGCAGTTCCCGTTCGGACCCCTACGAGCAGTACTTC. The V gene is TRBV12-3 or TRBV12-4, the J gene TRBJ2-7; no firm D call. Trimming pared 4 bases from V and 2 bases from J, leaving 12 bases between. CDR3 length: 14 residues.

This clonotype was recorded many times. The J gene is TRBJ2-5, the V gene TRBV11-2, with TRBD2 identical over 9 bases. Germline CDR1 reads SGHAT; CDR2 reads FQNNGV. The J segment lost 6 bases and the V segment lost 5 bases, leaving 7 bases of the junction unmatched. This CDR3 has 14 residues. The CDR3 region is CASSPPAGGKTQYF. The DNA for the CDR3 is TGTGCCAGCAGCCCCCCAGCGGGGGGAAAGACCCAGTACTTC. Complete variable domain (other parts from reference TRBV11-2 and TRBJ2-5): EAGVAQSPRYKIIEKRQSVAFWCNPISGHATLYWYQQILGQGPKLLIQFQNNGVVDDSQLPKDRFSAERLKGVDSTLKIQPAKLEDSAVYLCASSPPAGGKTQYFGPGTRLLVL.

J is TRBJ1-2 and V is TRBV5-1, with 10 bases that match TRBD1. Germline CDR1 SGHRS, CDR2 YFSETQ. The CDR3 sequence is 16 residues long. The V and J ends lost 4 bases and 4 bases, in that order; junction bases with no gene match: 10. The CDR3 region has the DNA TGCGCCAGCAGCCTCCCGGGACAGGGGAAAATCTATGGCTACACCTTC. Protein sequence: CASSLPGQGKIYGYTF. The whole variable domain, remainder taken from reference TRBV5-1 and TRBJ1-2, is KAGVTQTPRYLIKTRGQQVTLSCSPISGHRSVSWYQQTPGQGLQFLFEYFSETQRNKGNFPGRFSGRQFSNSRSEMNVSTLELGDSALYLCASSLPGQGKIYGYTFGSGTRLTVV.

V gene TRBV29-1 combines with J gene TRBJ1-2; D may be TRBD1 (5 bases). V gave up 6 bases and J gave up 8 bases, with 13 bases separating them. The CDR3 totals 11 residues. Germline V gene data show CDR1 as SQVTM and CDR2 as ANQGSEA. The CDR3 loop reads CSVRGVEGYTF. CDR3 sequence (DNA): TGCAGCGTCCGGGGGGTTGAGGGCTACACCTTC. The entire variable domain, with the rest obtained from reference TRBV29-1 and TRBJ1-2, is as follows: SAVISQKPSRDICQRGTSLTIQCQVDSQVTMMFWYRQQPGQSLTLIATANQGSEATYESGFVIDKFPISRPNLTFSTLTVSNMSPEDSSIYLCSVRGVEGYTFGSGTRLTVV.

Many counts were recorded for this clonotype. The chain links TRBV29-1 to TRBJ1-1; D ambiguous. The CDR3 spans 12 residues. Germline lookup yields CDR1 SQVTM and CDR2 ANQGSEA. Trimming took off 6 bases at V and 0 bases at J, with 8 bases between the two ends. The CDR3 region has the DNA TGCAGCGTCCCACATATGAACACTGAAGCTTTCTTT. The encoded protein is CSVPHMNTEAFF.

In this sample, this clonotype turned up many times. The chain uses TRBV27 and TRBJ1-5, with a possible D match to TRBD1 (5 bases). Trimming pared 10 bases from V and 1 base from J, leaving 14 bases between. CDR3 length equals 14 residues. Per germline, CDR1 MNHEY and CDR2 SMNVEV (reference sequence). The CDR3 spells CATWGGESNQPQHF. For the CDR3, the DNA is TGTGCCACCTGGGGGGGGGAGAGCAATCAGCCCCAGCATTTT.

A word on this clonotype: A much more abundant neighbour one base away suggests this may be a read error. The chain recombines TRBV12-3 or TRBV12-4 with TRBJ1-2; no firm D call. The CDR3 consists of 11 residues. Here the CDR3 reads CAITRPGLLDF. The CDR3 nucleotides are TGTGCCATCACCCGCCCGGGCCTCCTGGACTTC.

This clonotype appeared many times. This CDR3 reads CATSSHPGGGYTF. DNA for the CDR3: TGTGCCACCAGCAGTCATCCCGGGGGCGGCTACACCTTC. The chain has TRBV15 and TRBJ1-2; tentatively, D is TRBD1 (6 bases). CDR3 length equals 13 residues. Between the trimmed V and J ends, which lost 3 bases and 8 bases, there was a span of 13 bases. The germline V gene encodes CDR1 LNHNV and CDR2 YYDKDF (reference sequence).

This CDR3 reads CASSLFPGQGSNQPQHF. CDR3 DNA sequence: TGTGCCAGCAGCCTGTTTCCGGGACAGGGTTCCAATCAGCCCCAGCATTTT. V gene TRBV11-2 combines with J gene TRBJ1-5, with 9 bases that match TRBD1. The junction had 11 bases not matched to a gene; V was cut back by 5 bases and J by 3 bases. Per germline, CDR1 SGHAT and CDR2 FQNNGV. The CDR3 loop spans 17 amino acids.

This clonotype was found many times. This rearrangement joins TRBV12-3 or TRBV12-4 to TRBJ1-1; TRBD1 is a possible D gene (6 bases). This CDR3 region has 16 residues. Trimming took 8 bases from V and 1 from J, leaving 20 bases between them. The CDR3 spells CASVDSWTAQNTEAFF. Written as DNA, the CDR3 is TGTGCCAGCGTCGACTCTTGGACAGCGCAGAACACTGAAGCTTTCTTT.

The rearrangement uses TRBV19 and TRBJ1-5, with D uncertain. Per germline, CDR1 LNHDA and CDR2 SQIVND (reference sequence). CDR3 length: 10 residues. V was clipped by 8 bases and J by 9 bases, with 8 bases between them. DNA for the CDR3: TGTGCCAGTGGGAAGGGGCCCCAGCATTTT. Translating gives CASGKGPQHF.

To note about this clonotype: Since a much larger clone is just one base distant, this may be a read error. The rearrangement joins TRBV12-3 or TRBV12-4 to TRBJ1-5, with TRBD1 matching over 8 bases. The CDR3 contains 15 residues. In nucleotides, the CDR3 is TGTGCCAGCTGTTTAAGGGGACAGGCGCATCAGCCCCAGCATTTT. Translation: CASCLRGQAHQPQHF.

In regard to this clonotype: The junction shows a germline mismatch at one end, possibly a read error. The gene calls are TRBV20-1 and TRBJ2-5; D is uncertain. There are 11 residues in the CDR3. Germline assignment: CDR1 DFQATT and CDR2 SNEGSKA (reference sequence). The CDR3 protein is CSAELPETQYF. The DNA of the CDR3 is TGTAGTGCTGAGCTTCCGGAGACCCAGTACTTC.

This clonotype was seen a few times. The rearrangement links TRBV6-2 or TRBV6-3 to TRBJ1-5, with D perhaps TRBD1 (5 bases). This CDR3 is built from 14 residues. Germline V gene sequence: CDR1 MNHEY, CDR2 SVGEGT. V lost 2 bases to trimming and J lost 6 bases, with 11 bases between them. CDR3 sequence: CASSYGRDAQPQHF. CDR3 nucleotides: TGTGCCAGCAGTTACGGCAGGGACGCTCAGCCCCAGCATTTT.

The sample holds many counts of this clonotype. The chain recombines TRBV7-2 with TRBJ2-7; D may be TRBD1 (6 bases). Per germline, CDR1 SGHTA and CDR2 FQGNSA. CDR3 length equals 15 residues. V was pared by 0 bases and J by 4 bases, with 13 bases between. The CDR3 sequence: CASSLAGSGTYEQYF. The CDR3, as DNA: TGTGCCAGCAGCTTAGCCGGTTCCGGGACATACGAGCAGTACTTC.